This T cell receptor beta chain was sequenced for a study of response to subunit inactivated influenza vaccine. This CDR3 contains 15 residues. Per germline, CDR1 DFQATT and CDR2 SNEGSKA (reference sequence). V dropped 4 bases and J dropped 7; count of bases not matched to a gene: 10. Each CDR3 protein gets one entry after TCRdb re-called the RT-PCR reads with MiXCR. The top ten clones hold 26% of a sample with approximately 200,000 distinct CDR3 sequences, 14% of them seen once. Sequencing was performed on CD8+ T cells sorted from PBMCs, taken more than 4 days after vaccination. The rearrangement joins TRBV20-1 to TRBJ2-1, with TRBD2 matching over 10 bases. The sequence was collected from a man in his fifties or sixties who received an inactivated influenza vaccine. CDR3 nucleotide sequence: TGCAGTGCTACCCTTCTAGCGGGAGAGGGTAATGAGCAGTTCTTC. It yields the protein CSATLLAGEGNEQFF.